Below are 2 T cell receptor beta chains sequenced from a single sample in a study of CD8+ T cells in alopecia areata. TCR sequencing used cDNA made by reverse transcription of extracted RNA. Sequencing was performed with immunoSEQ multiplex PCR; in TCRdb, only in-frame clones are kept and a portion is missing. The sample shows about 200,000 clones, approximately 53% of them seen only once. Sequenced sample: CD8+ T cells sorted from blood. All receptors derive from a human donor in good health.

Only a few counts were recorded for this clone. A read error is likely, as this CDR3 ends without the conserved phenylalanine or tryptophan. The DNA is left out, because the CDR3 cannot be placed on it with certainty; the CDR3 is given as TCRdb lists it. V is TRBV2 and J is TRBJ1-4; TRBD1 reflects the table's D call only, with no check against the DNA. A total of 9 residues make up the CDR3, ends included. The germline V gene has CDR1 SNHLY and CDR2 FYNNEI. CDR3 amino acids: CASGGTGGL.

This clone has more than one count but fewer than ten. The CDR3 here is CAWSVRVRQETQYF. Here the CDR3 DNA reads TGTGCCTGGAGTGTACGAGTGAGGCAAGAGACCCAGTACTTC. The chain uses TRBV30 and TRBJ2-5; D unclear. V shed 0 bases and J shed 2 bases, with 10 bases lying between them. Germline V lookup: CDR1 GTSNPN, CDR2 SVGIG (reference sequence). The CDR3 is 14 residues long. The whole variable domain, remainder taken from reference TRBV30 and TRBJ2-5, is SQTIHQWPATLVQPVGSPLSLECTVEGTSNPNLYWYRQAAGRGLQLLFYSVGIGQISSEVPQNLSASRPQDRQFILSSKKLLLSDSGFYLCAWSVRVRQETQYFGPGTRLLVL.